These T cell receptor beta chains were read from a single sample in a study of vaccination effects on CD4 cells after COVID-19. Their antigens are not known. This table comes from immunoSEQ multiplex PCR, and its TCRdb copy is limited to in-frame clones, with some not included. There are 40,000 to 45,000 clones in the sample; over 60% occur only once, and about 3.1% lies in the top ten. The sequenced sample was CD4+ T cells from PBMCs cultured with HCoV-NL63 spike peptides, obtained before COVID-19 vaccination. The receptors originated from a human donor who received a COVID-19 vaccine. CDR3s include the opening cysteine and the closing phenylalanine or tryptophan.

v_gene	j_gene	CDR3aa
TRBV28	TRBJ1-2	CASRGAMGAYGYTF
TRBV6-6	TRBJ1-2	CASRSGGGYTF
TRBV24-1	TRBJ2-5	CATSETGTGQETQYF
TRBV6-1	TRBJ2-5	CASRGTGGETQYF
TRBV12-5	TRBJ2-5	CASGIYTTGYQETQYF
TRBV19	TRBJ2-3	CATRGYLGTGTDTQYF
TRBV18	TRBJ1-1	CASSQPQGGGTEAFF
TRBV10-1	TRBJ2-3	CASSESRSDTQYF
TRBV19	TRBJ1-5	CASSIDNNQPQHF
TRBV9	TRBJ2-2	CASSDLATNTGELFF
TRBV11-1	TRBJ2-1	CASSGQGDYFNEQFF
TRBV9	TRBJ2-2	CASSARDRVPGELFF
TRBV10-3	TRBJ2-5	CAISDQAATGTQYF
TRBV30	TRBJ1-2	CAWSGTPNYGYTF
TRBV7-9	TRBJ1-1	CASSSETGGVNTEAFF
TRBV12-3/TRBV12-4	TRBJ1-1	CASSWGQNTEAFF
TRBV5-5	TRBJ2-3	CASSFGNRGGHTDTQYF
TRBV7-9	TRBJ1-2	CASSFTADYTF
TRBV6-4	TRBJ1-2	CASSDSGGNGYTF
TRBV11-2	TRBJ1-1	CASSRTGTRVAGFF
TRBV10-2	TRBJ1-1	CASREGMSEAFF
TRBV30	TRBJ1-2	CAWRRTGNYGYTF
TRBV27	TRBJ1-2	CASSFGGTGGYTF
TRBV7-8	TRBJ1-4	CASSQGQGEEKLFF
TRBV5-6	TRBJ1-2	CASSSKGASGYTF
TRBV7-3	TRBJ1-1	CASSSQQGTEAFF
TRBV10-1	TRBJ2-1	CASSEVPSGAYNEQFF
TRBV6-5	TRBJ1-4	CASTEPGGEKLFF
TRBV24-1	TRBJ2-2	CATSDPGTGASNTGELFF
TRBV9	TRBJ2-3	CASSVAPGPDTQYF
TRBV19	TRBJ2-5	CASSIGAGWETQYF
TRBV2	TRBJ1-1	CASRSSVNTEAFF
TRBV2	TRBJ1-6	CASNPTGGQYSSPLHF
TRBV27	TRBJ2-3	CASKLRWASTSTDTQYF
TRBV19	TRBJ1-3	CASSIAGRGNTIYF
TRBV29-1	TRBJ1-1	CSVVTGLVLDTEAFF
TRBV5-1	TRBJ1-6	CASSLKESSYNSPLHF
TRBV6-5	TRBJ2-3	CASSYAVTDTQYF
TRBV5-4	TRBJ2-5	CASSLVSQETQYF
TRBV14	TRBJ1-4	CATQGAANEKLFF
TRBV3-1/TRBV3-2	TRBJ2-3	CASSQVRGTQYF
TRBV5-1	TRBJ1-1	CASSLLGMTNTEAFF
TRBV15	TRBJ2-5	CATIRGGSQETQYF
TRBV2	TRBJ1-2	CASRGTGGLYGYTF
TRBV6-5	TRBJ1-2	CASSYASGNGYTF
TRBV9	TRBJ1-2	CASSVGGDGYTF
TRBV5-5	TRBJ2-5	CASSIRDRGQDVQETQYF
TRBV10-1	TRBJ1-5	CASSEQGWPRYKGWIQPQHF
TRBV24-1	TRBJ2-2	CATSDFSGSTGELFF
TRBV7-2	TRBJ2-5	CASSIETQYF
TRBV5-4	TRBJ1-2	CASSSTGSLSYGYTF
TRBV28	TRBJ1-5	CASSSASGQSAHSNQPQHF
TRBV28	TRBJ1-3	CASEPLGQPSSGNTIYF
TRBV4-1	TRBJ1-2	CASSQELGGYGYTF
TRBV15	TRBJ2-5	CATSRDRSGPQETQYF
TRBV19	TRBJ2-3	CASRRTGTDTQYF
TRBV14	TRBJ1-1	CASSQQQETEAFF